The 7 T cell receptor beta chains listed next were all sequenced from one sample in a study of T cells in Graves' hyperthyroidism and ophthalmopathy. Amplified TCR beta CDR3 regions came from RNA transcripts. HTBI primers were the set used in a first-round RT-PCR of the TCR CDR3. MiXCR, run by TCRdb on the multiplex PCR reads, gives a single entry per CDR3 protein. The sample lists some 620,000 distinct CDR3 sequences, 16% occurring once. Sequenced input: blood. Every receptor here comes from a woman aged 30 to 39 with Graves' hyperthyroidism.

This clonotype was detected only a few times. The chain links TRBV5-6 to TRBJ2-7; D not certain. V was pared by 4 bases and J by 6 bases, with 11 bases between. Germline lookup yields CDR1 SGHDT and CDR2 YYEEEE. CDR3 length: 12 amino acids. CDR3 in DNA: TGTGCCAGCAGCCGATTTTTGGGCGAGCAGTACTTC. As protein: CASSRFLGEQYF.

This clonotype came up a few times. The chain uses TRBV5-1 and TRBJ2-7, with 9 bases fitting TRBD1. This CDR3 has 14 amino acids. Germline V gene data show CDR1 as SGHRS and CDR2 as YFSETQ. V was clipped by 4 bases and J by 6 bases; unmatched bases: 8. The CDR3 nucleotides read TGCGCCAGCAGCCGTGGACAGGGGAATCGCGAGCAGTACTTC. Its protein is CASSRGQGNREQYF.

This chain joins TRBV24-1 and TRBJ2-1; D remains ambiguous. The V gene lost 0 bases and the J gene lost 3 bases, with 14 bases spanning the gap. The CDR3 runs 17 residues. Per the germline V gene, CDR1 is KGHDR and CDR2 is SFDVKD. The CDR3 here is CATSDLRRGQNYNEQFF. In DNA, the CDR3 is TGTGCCACCAGTGATTTGCGAAGAGGTCAGAACTACAATGAGCAGTTCTTC.

V usage is TRBV28 and J usage is TRBJ1-2; D not resolved. The CDR3 extends over 10 amino acids. Germline assignment: CDR1 MDHEN and CDR2 SYDVKM. The V end was cut by 6 bases, the J end by 8 bases, with 7 bases between. CDR3 residues: CASSFQGYTF. CDR3 DNA: TGTGCCAGCAGCTTTCAGGGCTACACCTTC.

This sequence joins TRBV15 and TRBJ2-2; D may be TRBD1 (5 bases). Germline V gene sequence: CDR1 LNHNV, CDR2 YYDKDF (reference sequence). CDR3 length: 14 amino acids. V lost 0 bases to trimming and J lost 7 bases, with 9 bases between them. The CDR3 sequence: CATSRDRASGELFF. DNA of the CDR3: TGTGCCACCAGCAGAGACAGGGCTAGCGGGGAGCTGTTTTTT.

This clonotype was picked up many times. V usage is TRBV7-3 and J usage is TRBJ2-3, with 10 bases matching TRBD2. Germline assignment: CDR1 SGHTA and CDR2 FQGTGA. The CDR3 sequence is 17 residues long. J lost 0 bases, V lost 5 bases, and 8 bases had no gene match. The CDR3 is CASSPKKLAGSTDTQYF. The CDR3 DNA follows: TGTGCCAGCAGCCCTAAGAAACTAGCGGGGAGCACAGATACGCAGTATTTT. Full variable domain (remainder filled in from reference TRBV7-3 and TRBJ2-3): GAGVSQTPSNKVTEKGKYVELRCDPISGHTALYWYRQSLGQGPEFLIYFQGTGAADDSGLPNDRFFAVRPEGSVSTLKIQRTERGDSAVYLCASSPKKLAGSTDTQYFGPGTRLTVL.

This clonotype has only a few counts. A much larger clone is a single base away; this may be a read error. The chain couples TRBV9 to TRBJ2-7, with D tentatively TRBD1 (6 bases). The V end lost 3 bases, the J end lost 1 base, and 8 bases lay between the germline ends. This CDR3 is built from 13 residues. Germline V CDR1 and CDR2: SGDLS, YYNGEE. CDR3 sequence reads: CASSGDISYEQYF. As DNA, the CDR3 is TGTGCCAGCAGCGGGGACATTTCCTACGAGCAGTACTTC.